This T cell receptor (beta chain) was sequenced for a study of Ad26.COV2.S vaccination and SARS-CoV-2 variants. Libraries were prepared by immunoSEQ multiplex PCR; TCRdb keeps only in-frame clonotypes and omits some of them. The sample includes over 110,000 clones, around 86% of them seen just once. V dropped 2 bases and J dropped 8 bases, with 12 bases sitting between them. The CDR3 length is 14 residues. The germline V gene encodes CDR1 LNHNV and CDR2 YYDKDF (reference sequence). The chain recombines TRBV15 with TRBJ1-4; no definite D call. The sequencing used peripheral blood, collected after recovery from COVID-19. The TCR originated in a human donor who had recovered from COVID-19. CDR3 bases: TGTGCCACCAGCAGACAGGAAAGTTGGGAAAAACTGTTTTTT. Its protein product is CATSRQESWEKLFF.